This record concerns one T cell receptor beta chain sequence. Its antigen is as yet unknown. The source of the sample is a study of cytomegalovirus exposure and HLA in healthy donors. Study-level points and caveats: HLA alleles were associated with 15,000 to 20,000 TCR beta sequences in a later analysis at 0.05 false discovery rate. TCR beta V segments were, for the most part, productive about 87% or about 30% of the time in an earlier analysis. CMV antigen specificity of a few CMV-associated chains was confirmed in vitro.

The PCR used 60 Vbeta and 13 Jbeta primers. Method: immunoSEQ multiplex PCR; TCRdb's copy keeps in-frame clones and lacks some. The sample shows approximately 150,000 clones, 65% to 80% of them seen only once. The CDR3 has 14 amino acids. Between the trimmed V and J ends, which lost 5 bases and 2 bases, there was a span of 7 bases. CDR1 and CDR2 (germline): WSHSY, SAAADI. This rearrangement joins TRBV10-2 to TRBJ2-6, with a tentative D call TRBD1 (6 bases). Specimen: PBMCs. This TCR was recovered from a woman between 25 and 40 years old in good health and CMV-seronegative. CDR3 residues: CASSWGPGANVLTF. CDR3 bases: TGCGCCAGCAGTTGGGGGCCTGGGGCCAACGTCCTGACTTTC.